These 12 T cell receptor beta chains came from one sample sequenced in a study of neoadjuvant anti-PD-1 for oral cavity cancer. Time point meaning: after neoadjuvant nivolumab, at surgical resection. Only in-frame clones appear in the TCRdb table, and some are missing; sequencing was by immunoSEQ multiplex PCR. The table has a few thousand clones, around 50% seen once. The sequencing here drew on tumor tissue, taken after nivolumab (anti-PD-1) treatment. The receptor source for this set is a person aged 35-80 years with oral cavity squamous cell carcinoma.

The V call is TRBV30, the J call TRBJ1-6, with TRBD1 as a possible D gene (6 bases). The ends were cut back, 5 bases at V and 5 bases at J, with 13 bases in the middle. The V gene's germline CDR1 is GTSNPN and CDR2 SVGIG (reference sequence). The length of the CDR3 is 14 residues. The CDR3 sequence is CAWETGFDNSPLHF. CDR3 sequence (DNA): TGTGCCTGGGAGACAGGTTTCGATAATTCACCCCTCCACTTT. Drawing the rest from reference TRBV30 and TRBJ1-6, the complete variable domain is SQTIHQWPATLVQPVGSPLSLECTVEGTSNPNLYWYRQAAGRGLQLLFYSVGIGQISSEVPQNLSASRPQDRQFILSSKKLLLSDSGFYLCAWETGFDNSPLHFGNGTRLTVT.

V is TRBV6-5 and J is TRBJ1-3; D is unresolved. Trimming stripped 0 bases from V and 5 bases from J, with 11 bases between. CDR3 size: 15 residues. The V gene's germline CDR1 is MNHEY and CDR2 SVGAGI. CDR3: CASSYSIGNRNTIYF. The CDR3 DNA sequence: TGTGCCAGCAGTTACTCGATAGGGAACAGAAACACCATATATTTT.

V gene TRBV7-2 combines with J gene TRBJ1-5; 8 bases align to TRBD1. V lost 4 bases and J lost 1; bases outside the gene matches: 9. CDR1 is SGHTA, CDR2 FQGNSA, per germline. This CDR3 has 17 residues. CDR3: CASSSQGAGLSNQPQHF. The CDR3 DNA is TGTGCCAGCAGCTCCCAGGGGGCAGGGTTAAGCAATCAGCCCCAGCATTTT.

The chain recombines TRBV7-9 with TRBJ2-1, with 12 bases lining up with TRBD2. The germline V gene encodes CDR1 SEHNR and CDR2 FQNEAQ (reference sequence). V shed 2 bases, J shed 8 bases, and the junction held 10 bases outside the gene matches. The CDR3 length is 17 residues. CDR3 nucleotides: TGTGCCAGCAGCTTAAGGGCTAGCGGGAGGGCCATAGATGAGCAGTTCTTC. Residues: CASSLRASGRAIDEQFF.

The chain recombines TRBV14 with TRBJ1-2, with 7 bases fitting TRBD1. Germline CDR1 is SGHDN and CDR2 is FVKESK. The ends lost 5 bases at V and 2 bases at J; junction bases unmatched: 8. CDR3 size: 15 residues. The CDR3 reads CASSLTGYKNYGYTF. The DNA of the CDR3 is TGTGCCAGCAGCTTGACAGGGTATAAGAACTATGGCTACACCTTC.

The rearrangement joins TRBV7-9 to TRBJ2-1; D possibly corresponds to TRBD2 (6 bases). CDR3 length equals 17 residues. Germline CDR1 reads SEHNR; CDR2 reads FQNEAQ (reference sequence). The germline V and J ends were trimmed by 1 base and 6 bases, with 19 bases remaining between them. In DNA form, the CDR3 reads TGTGCCAGCAGCTTAGGGCTAGCGCTAACAAACCCCAATGAGCAGTTCTTC. This gives the protein CASSLGLALTNPNEQFF.

This chain joins TRBV6-5 and TRBJ2-1, with 7 positions matching TRBD1. The CDR3 covers 13 residues. V was clipped by 5 bases and J by 4 bases; unmatched bases: 2. Germline-derived CDR1 and CDR2 are MNHEY and SVGAGI. CDR3: CASSRDSYNEQFF. CDR3 coding DNA: TGTGCCAGCAGTCGGGACAGTTACAATGAGCAGTTCTTC.

This rearrangement joins TRBV19 to TRBJ1-5; D possibly corresponds to TRBD1 (5 bases). Deletions cut 3 bases from V and 0 bases from J, with 9 bases between. This CDR3 has 15 amino acids. The germline CDR1 and CDR2 sequences are LNHDA and SQIVND (reference sequence). The CDR3 here is CASSIRQLSNQPQHF. The CDR3 nucleotides read TGTGCCAGTAGTATCCGACAGCTTAGCAATCAGCCCCAGCATTTT. The full variable domain, rest sourced from reference TRBV19 and TRBJ1-5, is DGGITQSPKYLFRKEGQNVTLSCEQNLNHDAMYWYRQDPGQGLRLIYYSQIVNDFQKGDIAEGYSVSREKKESFPLTVTSAQKNPTAFYLCASSIRQLSNQPQHFGDGTRLSIL.

The CDR3, as DNA: TGTGCCAGCAGCTCCCAACATACCTGGGAAGCTTTCTTT. Its translation is CASSSQHTWEAFF. J is TRBJ1-1 and V is TRBV5-6; D gene ambiguous. The CDR3 covers 13 residues. V was pared by 3 bases and J by 8 bases, with 14 bases between. Germline V CDR1 and CDR2: SGHDT, YYEEEE.

This clone was seen only a few times. This chain links TRBV2 with TRBJ2-1; D may match TRBD1 or TRBD2 (5 bases each). This CDR3 is 13 amino acids long. In germline, CDR1 is SNHLY, CDR2 FYNNEI. Trimming removed 8 bases from V and 4 bases from J, with 12 bases in between. CDR3: CASGTEVYNEQFF. CDR3 bases: TGTGCCAGCGGGACGGAGGTTTACAATGAGCAGTTCTTC.

This clone was counted only a few times. The J gene is TRBJ2-2, the V gene TRBV18; TRBD1 matches at 9 bases. The germline CDR1 and CDR2 sequences are KGHSH and LQKENI. With 4 bases clipped from V and 0 bases from J, the junction kept 9 bases outside the gene matches. The CDR3 totals 18 residues. For the CDR3, the DNA is TGTGCCAGCTCACTGCGCCGGGACAGGGTAGCGAACACCGGGGAGCTGTTTTTT. This gives the protein CASSLRRDRVANTGELFF.

This clone was counted a single time. This chain links TRBV10-2 with TRBJ2-7; D remains unclear. Germline-derived CDR1 and CDR2 are WSHSY and SAAADI. The CDR3 is made up of 15 amino acids. Between the trimmed V and J ends, which lost 3 bases and 4 bases, there was a span of 16 bases. The CDR3 sequence: CASSDVAKLGYEQYF. CDR3 DNA sequence: TGCGCCAGCAGTGATGTAGCTAAATTAGGTTACGAGCAGTACTTC.